One T cell receptor beta chain is described in this entry. The antigen remains unidentified. The CDR3 sequence is 15 residues long. V lost 0 bases and J lost 0, with 8 bases in between. Germline V gives CDR1 MNHEY, CDR2 SVGAGI. TCRdb keeps only in-frame clones here, not all; method: immunoSEQ multiplex PCR. The sample carries around 300,000 clones, roughly 85% recorded once. The data stem from a study of cytomegalovirus exposure and HLA in healthy donors. Overall study results and limits: The investigators catalogued 150 or so TCR beta chains as cytomegalovirus-associated.

The chain is built from TRBV6-5 and TRBJ1-1; D is unresolved. The material sequenced was PBMCs. This TCR was sampled from a woman between 18 and 29 years old in good health and CMV-seronegative. The CDR3: CASSYSKRMNTEAFF. The CDR3 bases are TGTGCCAGCAGTTACTCGAAGCGGATGAACACTGAAGCTTTCTTT.